This T cell receptor beta chain came from a study of regulatory T cells in long-lasting Graves disease (dated by TCRdb to about 2021). About the study as a whole: To count as having persistent Graves' disease, a patient had to have received antithyroid drug treatment for over 5 years with TSH receptor autoantibodies remaining persistently positive. This study used TCR sequencing and RNA sequencing of peripheral blood to compare persistent Graves' disease patients against newly diagnosed Graves' disease patients. The study took place in China and was registered as a clinical trial. A total of around 35 samples underwent TCR sequencing: roughly 13 from persistent and approximately 20 from newly diagnosed Graves' disease patients. On average, persistent Graves' disease patients in the clinical cohort had been on antithyroid drugs for approximately 10 years.

The germline V gene sets CDR1 to SGDLS and CDR2 to YYNGEE. Deletion took 0 bases off V and 10 bases off J, with a span of 11 bases between the germline ends. The CDR3 holds 13 amino acids from the cysteine to the phenylalanine. The DNA shown is the 39-base CDR3, in frame from base 1. The sample's time point label is to be understood as: persistent/refractory GD, antithyroid drugs over 5 years with positive TRAb. For both TCR sequencing and RNA sequencing, RNA was extracted from PBMCs using TRIzol. Graves' disease was diagnosed according to American Thyroid Association guidelines. Patients for the study were recruited at an endocrinology department in Xi'an, China. From each patient, 8 to 10 milliliters of peripheral blood was collected into an EDTA anticoagulant tube. Ficoll Paque Plus density gradient separation was used to isolate PBMCs, and no further T cell sorting was performed. An Agilent 2100 Bioanalyzer and agarose gel were used to check RNA quality, and a NanoDrop 2000 was used to measure RNA concentration.

On the study overall, not on this receptor specifically: Sequencing and analysis were limited to the TCR beta chain. The authors noted that the small sample size was a limitation that may lower accuracy. Patients with persistent disease shared more public clonotypes (approximately 2,500) than newly diagnosed patients did (around 930). TRBV28, TRBJ1-2 and TRBJ2-5 were preferentially used in persistent disease, while TRBV20-1 and TRBJ2-1 were favored in newly diagnosed disease. Compared with newly diagnosed patients, patients with persistent Graves' disease had lower TCR Shannon entropy and fewer highly expanded clones, which suggests clonal expansion. Peripheral blood alone was examined, since thyroid tissue, which constituted the primary lesion, could not be accessed.

Comments on this clonotype: No antigen is known for it. The sample holds no much larger clone one base away, and base qualities are not on file.

Receptor amplification or capture employed multiplex PCR. The sequencing machine was an Illumina HiSeq 4000. TCR beta libraries were built with iRepertoire HTBI primers and Arm-PCR amplification of CDR3 regions. PCR products were gel purified before sequencing. On the authors' methods: Gene usage analysis of CDR3 amino acid clonotypes used the approximately 62 TRBV and more than 13 TRBJ segments found across samples. COPE and FqMerger were used to merge filtered high-quality paired reads into contigs. BLAST was used to align contigs to IMGT TRBV, TRBD and TRBJ reference genes, and CDR3 was defined according to IMGT. Clonotypes above 0.1% frequency were classified as highly expanded clones. Shannon entropy was used to measure repertoire diversity, and the Gini coefficient was used to measure V-J evenness. A clonotype was considered public if more than one individual shared it. TCRdb reprocessing: public reads trimmed at Q25 with fastp, clones called with MiXCR, in-frame beta chains kept. Rows matching on CDR3 protein sequence are summarized as one entry with the most common DNA and genes. What appears here as the V and J calls and clone size reflects TCRdb's work, not the paper's. A total of some 430,000 distinct CDR3 sequences appear in this sample, approximately 21% of them only once. The ten biggest clones cover about 7% of the sample.

The receptor's source is a female donor with Graves disease. The material sequenced was peripheral blood mononuclear cells (PBMCs), taken when the disease was refractory, from a patient treated with antithyroid drugs. The rearrangement combines TRBV9 with TRBJ1-5, with no D gene named confidently. This receptor carries the CDR3 CASSVGGEIPQHF. Here is the DNA: TGTGCCAGCAGCGTAGGTGGTGAAATCCCCCAGCATTTT. The entire variable domain, with the stretches around the CDR3 drawn from the reference TRBV9 and TRBJ1-5 proteins, is DSGVTQTPKHLITATGQRVTLRCSPRSGDLSVYWYQQSLDQGLQFLIQYYNGEERAKGNILERFSAQQFPDLHSELNLSSLELGDSALYFCASSVGGEIPQHFGDGTRLSIL.